What follows describes a single T cell receptor beta chain. Its antigen is not known. This CDR3 is built from 16 residues. Losses at the gene ends were 4 bases for V and 7 bases for J; bases not matched to a gene: 12. Germline CDR1 SGHTA, CDR2 FQGNSA. As for time point: 2013-2014 season, 7 days after vaccination. This sample is drawn from a study of follicular helper T cells after annual influenza vaccination. Method: immunoSEQ multiplex PCR; TCRdb's copy keeps in-frame clones and lacks some. The repertoire consists of about 5,100 clones, with around 90% occurring once and the leading ten covering 1.1% to 1.5%. Study-wide results and caveats: Day 7 ICOS+CD38+ clones were most often found later in ICOS-CD38- cTfh cells.

V usage is TRBV7-2 and J usage is TRBJ2-2, with 7 bases that match TRBD2. This TCR was sampled from an adult who received the influenza vaccine. This specimen consisted of CXCR5+ CD38- circulating T follicular helper cells from blood, obtained 7 days after influenza vaccination. Subset indicated: circulating Tfh, non-naive CD4+CXCR5+PD-1+ (ICOS+CD38+ or ICOS-CD38-). The CDR3 sequence is CASSSGALAYGGELFF. The DNA for the CDR3 is TGTGCCAGCAGCTCCGGGGCACTAGCGTACGGCGGGGAGCTGTTTTTT.